The rows below give T cell receptor beta chains drawn from one sample of a study of T cell repertoires in cytomegalovirus infection. TCRdb used MiXCR to reprocess the reads, holding one entry per CDR3 protein. The table records 500,000 or so distinct CDR3 sequences, 16% of them present only once. Sequenced input: CD8+ T cells from PBMCs. The receptor source for this set is a human donor in good health (CMV status not recorded). Some clones in this sample may be carry-over from other donors' samples. CDR3s include the opening cysteine and the closing phenylalanine or tryptophan. A D gene is named only where the DNA matches it firmly. Clone size, where shown, is once, few, many, or a class for clones that have expanded.

V gene	clone size	D gene	J gene	CDR3 protein	CDR3 DNA
TRBV7-8	many	.	TRBJ2-1	CASWLHNEQFF	TGTGCCAGCTGGCTCCACAATGAGCAGTTCTTC
TRBV2	many	.	TRBJ2-6	CASLPGRSSGANVLTF	TGTGCCAGCCTCCCTGGACGGAGCTCTGGGGCCAACGTCCTGACTTTC
TRBV5-5	.	TRBD1	TRBJ2-7	CASSHPGQGRSEQYF	TGTGCCAGCAGCCACCCGGGACAGGGGAGATCGGAGCAGTACTTC
TRBV27	few	.	TRBJ2-7	CASSLSLGVSYEQYF	TGTGCCAGCAGTTTATCTTTGGGGGTATCCTACGAGCAGTACTTC
TRBV7-3	many	.	TRBJ1-1	CASSLGGKGTEAFF	TGTGCCAGCAGCTTAGGAGGGAAGGGGACTGAAGCTTTCTTT
TRBV12-3/TRBV12-4	many	TRBD2	TRBJ2-1	CASSSSRTSGYNEQFF	TGTGCCAGCAGTTCCTCTAGGACTAGCGGTTACAATGAGCAGTTCTTC
TRBV12-3/TRBV12-4	many	TRBD2	TRBJ2-1	CASSSTLGTSGDEQFF	TGTGCCAGCAGCTCTACTCTTGGGACTAGCGGGGATGAGCAGTTCTTC
TRBV6-4	few	.	TRBJ2-2	CASSGRGRNTGELFF	TGTGCCAGCAGTGGCCGGGGGAGGAACACCGGGGAGCTGTTTTTT
TRBV11-1	many	.	TRBJ2-1	CASKTNSYNEQFF	TGTGCCAGCAAAACTAATTCCTACAATGAGCAGTTCTTC
TRBV5-6	few	.	TRBJ1-2	CASSSDSRGDGYTF	TGTGCCAGCAGCTCAGATTCCAGGGGAGACGGCTACACCTTC
TRBV4-2	few	TRBD2	TRBJ2-7	CASSLSGSKDEQYF	TGTGCCAGCAGCCTTAGCGGGAGTAAGGACGAGCAGTACTTC
TRBV29-1	many	.	TRBJ2-2	CSVDRAGTNTGELFF	TGCAGCGTTGATAGGGCGGGGACGAACACCGGGGAGCTGTTTTTT
TRBV7-8	many	TRBD1	TRBJ1-2	CASSLALRGQGALNYGYTF	TGTGCCAGCAGCTTAGCGCTCCGTGGACAGGGGGCCCTAAACTATGGCTACACCTTC
TRBV20-1	few	TRBD2	TRBJ2-5	CSAQLGTSGRLETQYF	TGCAGTGCTCAGCTTGGGACTAGCGGGAGACTGGAGACCCAGTACTTC
TRBV11-2	few	.	TRBJ2-7	CASSQWTATYEQYF	TGTGCCAGCAGCCAGTGGACGGCTACCTACGAGCAGTACTTC
TRBV5-8	few	.	TRBJ1-2	CASSLRGQVYGYTF	TGTGCCAGCAGCTTGAGGGGTCAGGTCTATGGCTACACCTTC
TRBV20-1	few	TRBD1	TRBJ1-4	CSAYRGTPNEKLFF	TGCAGTGCTTACAGGGGCACACCTAATGAAAAACTGTTTTTT
TRBV7-3	.	TRBD2	TRBJ2-1	CASSLAEREEGRDEQFF	TGTGCCAGCAGCTTAGCAGAGCGGGAGGAGGGCCGTGATGAGCAGTTCTTC
TRBV12-3/TRBV12-4	many	.	TRBJ2-7	CASSPQTGRSYEQYF	TGTGCCAGCAGTCCCCAGACAGGACGCTCCTACGAGCAGTACTTC
TRBV27	.	.	TRBJ1-2	CASSLSFRGGSGYTF	TGTGCCAGCAGTTTAAGTTTTAGGGGGGGTAGCGGCTACACCTTC
TRBV5-4	many	TRBD2	TRBJ2-1	CASSLKREVYNEQFF	TGTGCCAGCAGCTTGAAGCGGGAGGTTTACAATGAGCAGTTCTTC
TRBV27	few	TRBD2	TRBJ2-7	CASKLSGLANEQYF	TGTGCCAGCAAACTCTCGGGACTAGCGAACGAGCAGTACTTC
TRBV5-1	.	.	TRBJ1-3	CASSLGVFYSGNTIYF	TGCGCCAGCAGCTTGGGTGTGTTTTACTCTGGAAACACCATATATTTT
TRBV6-5	few	.	TRBJ1-1	CASSYPSGGETEAFF	TGTGCCAGCAGTTACCCTTCCGGGGGGGAAACTGAAGCTTTCTTT
TRBV4-1	.	.	TRBJ2-1	CASSCRLPVASNEQFF	TGCGCCAGCAGCTGCAGACTCCCCGTAGCGTCCAATGAGCAGTTCTTC
TRBV27	.	TRBD1	TRBJ2-4	CATWDRATGHLYF	TGTGCCACATGGGACAGGGCAACGGGGCACCTGTACTTC